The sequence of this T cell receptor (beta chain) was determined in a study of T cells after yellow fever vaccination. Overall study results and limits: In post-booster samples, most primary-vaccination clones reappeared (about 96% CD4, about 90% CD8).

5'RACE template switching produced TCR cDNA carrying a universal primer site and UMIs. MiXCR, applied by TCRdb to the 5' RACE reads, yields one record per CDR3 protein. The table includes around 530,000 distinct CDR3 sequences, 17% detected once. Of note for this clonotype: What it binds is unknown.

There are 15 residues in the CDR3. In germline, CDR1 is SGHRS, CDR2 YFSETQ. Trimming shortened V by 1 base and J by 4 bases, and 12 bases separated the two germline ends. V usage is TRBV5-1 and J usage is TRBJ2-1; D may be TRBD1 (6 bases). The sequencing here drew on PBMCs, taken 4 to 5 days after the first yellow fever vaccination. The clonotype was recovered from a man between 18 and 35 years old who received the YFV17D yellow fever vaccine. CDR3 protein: CASSLSGALYNEQFF. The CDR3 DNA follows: TGCGCCAGCAGCTTGTCAGGGGCCTTGTACAATGAGCAGTTCTTC. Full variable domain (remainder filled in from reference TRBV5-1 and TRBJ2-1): KAGVTQTPRYLIKTRGQQVTLSCSPISGHRSVSWYQQTPGQGLQFLFEYFSETQRNKGNFPGRFSGRQFSNSRSEMNVSTLELGDSALYLCASSLSGALYNEQFFGPGTRLTVL.